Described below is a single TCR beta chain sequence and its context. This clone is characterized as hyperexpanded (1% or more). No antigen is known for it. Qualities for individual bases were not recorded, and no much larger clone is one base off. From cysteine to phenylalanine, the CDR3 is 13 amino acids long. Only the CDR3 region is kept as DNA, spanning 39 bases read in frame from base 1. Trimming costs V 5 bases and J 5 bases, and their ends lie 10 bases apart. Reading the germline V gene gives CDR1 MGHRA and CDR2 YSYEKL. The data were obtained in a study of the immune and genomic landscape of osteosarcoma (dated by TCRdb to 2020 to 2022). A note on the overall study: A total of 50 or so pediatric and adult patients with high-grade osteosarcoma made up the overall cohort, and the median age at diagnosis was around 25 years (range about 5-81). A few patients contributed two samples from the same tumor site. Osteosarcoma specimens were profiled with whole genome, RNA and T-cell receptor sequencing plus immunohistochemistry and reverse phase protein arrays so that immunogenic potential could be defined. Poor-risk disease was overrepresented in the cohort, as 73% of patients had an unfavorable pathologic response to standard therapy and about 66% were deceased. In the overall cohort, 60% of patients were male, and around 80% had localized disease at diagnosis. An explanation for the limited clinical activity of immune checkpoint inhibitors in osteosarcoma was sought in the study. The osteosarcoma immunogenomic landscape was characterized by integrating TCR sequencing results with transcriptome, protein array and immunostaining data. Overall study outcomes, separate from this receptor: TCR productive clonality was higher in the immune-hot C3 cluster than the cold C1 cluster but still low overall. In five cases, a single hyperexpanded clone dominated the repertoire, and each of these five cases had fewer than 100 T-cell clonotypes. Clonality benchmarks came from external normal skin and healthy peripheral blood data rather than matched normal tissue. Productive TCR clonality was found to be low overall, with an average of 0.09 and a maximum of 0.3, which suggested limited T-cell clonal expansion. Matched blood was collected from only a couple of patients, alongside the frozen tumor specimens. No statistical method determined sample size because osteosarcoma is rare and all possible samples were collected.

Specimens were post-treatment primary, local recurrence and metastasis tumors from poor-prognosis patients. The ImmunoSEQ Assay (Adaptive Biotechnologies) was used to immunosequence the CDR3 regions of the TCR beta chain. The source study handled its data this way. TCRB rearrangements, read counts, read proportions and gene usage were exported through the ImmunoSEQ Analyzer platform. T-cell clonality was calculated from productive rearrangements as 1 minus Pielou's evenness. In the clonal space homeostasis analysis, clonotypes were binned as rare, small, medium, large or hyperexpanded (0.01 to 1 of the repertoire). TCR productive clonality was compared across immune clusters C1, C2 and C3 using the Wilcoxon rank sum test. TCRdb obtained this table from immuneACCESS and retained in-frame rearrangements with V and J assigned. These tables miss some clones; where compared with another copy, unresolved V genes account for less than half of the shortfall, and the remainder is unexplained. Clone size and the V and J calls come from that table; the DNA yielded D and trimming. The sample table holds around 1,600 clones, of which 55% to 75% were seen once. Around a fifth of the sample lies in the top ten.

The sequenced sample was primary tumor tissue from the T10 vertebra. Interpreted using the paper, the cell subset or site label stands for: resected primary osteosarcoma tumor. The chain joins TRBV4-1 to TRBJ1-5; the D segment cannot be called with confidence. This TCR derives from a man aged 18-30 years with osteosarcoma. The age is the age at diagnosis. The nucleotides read TGCGCCAGCAGCTGGGGTTCTGATCAGCCCCAGCATTTT. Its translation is CASSWGSDQPQHF.